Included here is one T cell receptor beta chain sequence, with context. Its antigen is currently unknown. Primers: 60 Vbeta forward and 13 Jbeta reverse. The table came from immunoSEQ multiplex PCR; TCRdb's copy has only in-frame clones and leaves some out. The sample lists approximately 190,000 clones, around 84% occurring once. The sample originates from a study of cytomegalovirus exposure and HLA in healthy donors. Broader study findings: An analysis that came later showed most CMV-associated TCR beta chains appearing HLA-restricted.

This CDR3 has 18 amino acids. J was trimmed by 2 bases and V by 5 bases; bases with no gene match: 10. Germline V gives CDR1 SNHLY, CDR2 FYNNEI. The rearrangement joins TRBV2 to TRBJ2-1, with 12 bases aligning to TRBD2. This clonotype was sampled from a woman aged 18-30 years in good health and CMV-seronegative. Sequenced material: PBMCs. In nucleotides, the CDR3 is TGTGCCAGCAGTCCTCGACTAGCGGGAGCCCCCCCCTACAATGAGCAGTTCTTC. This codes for CASSPRLAGAPPYNEQFF.